The rows below give T cell receptor beta chains drawn from one sample of a study of Ad26.COV2.S vaccination and SARS-CoV-2 variants. The data were produced by immunoSEQ multiplex PCR, yet TCRdb's version contains in-frame clones alone and is incomplete. In the table there are about 350,000 clones, approximately 86% of which are singletons. The sample consisted of peripheral blood, taken in a trial of Ad26.COV2.S vaccine versus placebo. Receptors originate from a person aged 18-60 years who received the Ad26.COV2.S COVID-19 vaccine or a placebo. Each CDR3 is given without its conserved first and last residue. The D gene is left open where the match is weak.

TRBV5-1	TRBJ2-1	TRBD2	ASSRLAPDNEQF
TRBV11-2	TRBJ2-5	TRBD2	ASSFSSGETQY
TRBV28	TRBJ1-5	TRBD1	ASSLTGGIDREPQH
TRBV19	TRBJ2-1	TRBD2	ASKFSGGQNEQF
TRBV5-1	TRBJ2-2	TRBD1	ASSSGQGGTGELF
TRBV15	TRBJ2-7	NA	ATSSPGMSSYEQY
TRBV11-2	TRBJ2-5	NA	ASSMPFGQQETQY
TRBV5-1	TRBJ1-1	TRBD1	ASSLDRGGTEAF
TRBV5-1	TRBJ1-6	TRBD1	ASSLSSGGQVS
TRBV7-7	TRBJ2-2	NA	ASSLVDNLNTGELF
TRBV7-2	TRBJ2-7	TRBD1	ASSPRTGGNEQY
TRBV5-5	TRBJ1-1	NA	ASSSPLNTEAF
TRBV28	TRBJ1-3	NA	ASSLNRGRSSGNTIY
TRBV18	TRBJ2-2	TRBD1	ASSPPSTGGPTGELF
TRBV3-1/TRBV3-2	TRBJ2-7	TRBD1	ASSQERQGECEQY
TRBV2	TRBJ2-7	TRBD2	ASSDPSGGVGNEQY
TRBV7-9	TRBJ2-7	TRBD1	ASSLAGGNSYEQY
TRBV7-9	TRBJ1-1	NA	ASSPLGGGTEAF
TRBV7-2	TRBJ2-5	NA	ASRGGPQETQY
TRBV19	TRBJ1-1	TRBD1	ASASGGVNTEAF
TRBV9	TRBJ2-7	TRBD2	ASSDRDYVGEQY
TRBV19	TRBJ1-4	TRBD1	ASSPRRQGVEKLF
TRBV11-3	TRBJ2-2	TRBD1	ASSPLTGSTGELF
TRBV27	TRBJ1-4	NA	ASSLRGRDEKLF
TRBV9	TRBJ1-2	NA	ASSPHNLIRRPQRDYGYT
TRBV28	TRBJ1-5	NA	ASRSIQGFNQPQH
TRBV5-1	TRBJ1-1	NA	ASSLGVGGRITEAF
TRBV18	TRBJ2-5	NA	ASSPFDAGSETQY
TRBV4-1	TRBJ2-7	TRBD1	ASSQEGQGPYEQY
TRBV7-9	TRBJ2-7	NA	ASSSPGTSGPYEQY
TRBV19	TRBJ2-5	TRBD2	ASSILLAGFQETQY
TRBV4-2	TRBJ1-5	NA	ASSQDARGTSDQPQH
TRBV18	TRBJ2-2	NA	ASSRQELGGELF
TRBV7-9	TRBJ2-3	TRBD2	ASSLSGSTDTQY
TRBV11-3	TRBJ2-1	NA	ASSLGVRTDSYNEQF
TRBV7-2	TRBJ2-5	NA	ASSLLGETQY
TRBV27	TRBJ2-1	TRBD2	ASSLSDGRAYNEQF
TRBV27	TRBJ2-5	NA	ASPGPRAGKTQY
TRBV5-1	TRBJ2-7	NA	ASSFEPSDREQY
TRBV7-2	TRBJ2-5	TRBD2	ASSFMPPGLAFQETQY
TRBV28	TRBJ1-2	NA	ASRDTLGLYYGYT
TRBV6-5	TRBJ1-2	NA	ASRIQGDYGYT
TRBV6-2/TRBV6-3	TRBJ2-1	NA	ASSLWNGGF
TRBV4-1	TRBJ1-5	NA	ASSQDPTGFPQH
TRBV27	TRBJ2-7	TRBD1	ASTPKGAEGYEQY
TRBV18	TRBJ2-3	TRBD2	ASSPETSGSATQY
TRBV19	TRBJ2-7	NA	ASSLDAGEQY
TRBV28	TRBJ2-3	TRBD2	ASSYMTSGRLNTQY
TRBV18	TRBJ1-1	NA	ASSPRASPLRAENTEAF
TRBV7-2	TRBJ1-2	NA	ASSLAFGGYT
TRBV29-1	TRBJ2-7	NA	SVTHGDEQY
TRBV11-2	TRBJ2-7	TRBD1	ASSLGTGYEQY
TRBV9	TRBJ2-1	NA	ASSAVRRANYNEQF
TRBV29-1	TRBJ1-2	NA	SVLTTDNYGYT
TRBV6-2/TRBV6-3	TRBJ1-2	NA	ASSYAPGPWDYGYT
TRBV5-4	TRBJ1-6	TRBD1	ASSETTGGSSPLH
TRBV7-9	TRBJ2-1	NA	ASSSIPRVEDEQF
TRBV12-3/TRBV12-4	TRBJ1-2	NA	ASNQGLYGYT
TRBV5-1	TRBJ1-5	NA	ASSFTGTLNQPQH